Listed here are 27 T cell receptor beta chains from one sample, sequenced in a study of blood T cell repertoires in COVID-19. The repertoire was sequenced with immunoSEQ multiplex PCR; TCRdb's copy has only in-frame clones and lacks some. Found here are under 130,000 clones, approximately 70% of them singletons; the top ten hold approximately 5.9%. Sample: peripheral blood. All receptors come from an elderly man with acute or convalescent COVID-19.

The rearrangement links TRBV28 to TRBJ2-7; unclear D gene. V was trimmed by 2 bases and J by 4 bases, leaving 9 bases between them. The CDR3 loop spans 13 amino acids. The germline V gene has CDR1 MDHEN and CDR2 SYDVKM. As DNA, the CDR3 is TGTGCCAGCAGTTTAACGCTTACTTACGAGCAGTACTTC. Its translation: CASSLTLTYEQYF.

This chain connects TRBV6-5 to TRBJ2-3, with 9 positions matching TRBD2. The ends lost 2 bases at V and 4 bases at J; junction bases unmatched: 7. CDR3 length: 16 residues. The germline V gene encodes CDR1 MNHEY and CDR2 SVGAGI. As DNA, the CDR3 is TGTGCCAGCAGTTACCCCCGACTAGCGGAGCCAGATACGCAGTATTTT. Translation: CASSYPRLAEPDTQYF.

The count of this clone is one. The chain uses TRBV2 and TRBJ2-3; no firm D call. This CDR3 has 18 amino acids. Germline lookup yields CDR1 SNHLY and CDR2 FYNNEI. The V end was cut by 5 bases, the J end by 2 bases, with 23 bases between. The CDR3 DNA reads TGTGCCAGCAGTCGTCCCTACTGGGCCATCGATTCCACAGATACGCAGTATTTT. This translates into CASSRPYWAIDSTDTQYF.

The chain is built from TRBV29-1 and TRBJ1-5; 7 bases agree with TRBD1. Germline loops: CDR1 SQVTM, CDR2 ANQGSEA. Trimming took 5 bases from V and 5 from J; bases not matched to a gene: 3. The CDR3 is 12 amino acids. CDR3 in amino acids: CSVSQGDQPQHF. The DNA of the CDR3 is TGCAGCGTTAGTCAGGGGGATCAGCCCCAGCATTTT.

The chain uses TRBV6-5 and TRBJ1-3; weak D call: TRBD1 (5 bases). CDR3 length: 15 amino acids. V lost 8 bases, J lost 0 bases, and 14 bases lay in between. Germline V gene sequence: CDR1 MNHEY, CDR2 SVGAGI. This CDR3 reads CASGPPGGSGNTIYF. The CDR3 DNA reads TGTGCCAGCGGACCCCCCGGGGGCTCTGGAAACACCATATATTTT.

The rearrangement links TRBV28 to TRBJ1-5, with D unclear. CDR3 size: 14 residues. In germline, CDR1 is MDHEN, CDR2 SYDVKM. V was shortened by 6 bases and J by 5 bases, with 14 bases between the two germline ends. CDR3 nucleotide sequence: TGTGCCAGCAGACACCCGAGGGCCGATCAGCCCCAGCATTTT. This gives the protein CASRHPRADQPQHF.

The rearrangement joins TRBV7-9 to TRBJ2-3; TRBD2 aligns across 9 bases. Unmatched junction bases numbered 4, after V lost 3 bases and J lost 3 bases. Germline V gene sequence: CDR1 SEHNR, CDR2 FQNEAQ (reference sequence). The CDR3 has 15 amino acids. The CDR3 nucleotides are TGTGCCAGCAGCTTGGCTAGCGGGATGACAGATACGCAGTATTTT. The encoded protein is CASSLASGMTDTQYF.

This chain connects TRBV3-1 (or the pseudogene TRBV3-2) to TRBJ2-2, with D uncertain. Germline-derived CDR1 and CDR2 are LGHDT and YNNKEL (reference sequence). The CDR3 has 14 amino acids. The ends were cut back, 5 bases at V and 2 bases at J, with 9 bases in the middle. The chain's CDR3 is CASSETPNTGELFF. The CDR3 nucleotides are TGTGCCAGCAGCGAGACTCCAAACACCGGGGAGCTGTTTTTT.

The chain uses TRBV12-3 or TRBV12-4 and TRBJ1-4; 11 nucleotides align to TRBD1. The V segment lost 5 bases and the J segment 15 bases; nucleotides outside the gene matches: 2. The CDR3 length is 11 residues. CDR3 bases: TGTGCCAGCAGTCCGGGACAGGGGGTGTTTTTT. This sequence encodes CASSPGQGVFF.

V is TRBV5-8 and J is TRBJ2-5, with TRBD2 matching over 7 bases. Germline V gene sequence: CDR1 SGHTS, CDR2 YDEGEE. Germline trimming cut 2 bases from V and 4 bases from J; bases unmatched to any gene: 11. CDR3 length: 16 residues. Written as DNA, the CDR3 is TGTGCCAGCAGCTTCCAGGGTAGCGGGTTAGGAGAGACCCAGTACTTC. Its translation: CASSFQGSGLGETQYF.

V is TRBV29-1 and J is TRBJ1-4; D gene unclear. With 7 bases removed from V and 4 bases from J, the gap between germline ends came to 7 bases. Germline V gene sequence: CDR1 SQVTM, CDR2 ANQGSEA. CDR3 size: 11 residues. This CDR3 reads CSAGRNEKLFF. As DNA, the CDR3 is TGCAGCGCCGGTCGTAATGAAAAACTGTTTTTT.

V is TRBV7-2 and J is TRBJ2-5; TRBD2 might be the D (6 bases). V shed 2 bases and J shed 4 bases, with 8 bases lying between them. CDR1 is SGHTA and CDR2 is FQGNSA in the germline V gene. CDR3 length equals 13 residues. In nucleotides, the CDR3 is TGTGCCAGCAGCTTATACGGGAGAGAGACCCAGTACTTC. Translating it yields CASSLYGRETQYF.

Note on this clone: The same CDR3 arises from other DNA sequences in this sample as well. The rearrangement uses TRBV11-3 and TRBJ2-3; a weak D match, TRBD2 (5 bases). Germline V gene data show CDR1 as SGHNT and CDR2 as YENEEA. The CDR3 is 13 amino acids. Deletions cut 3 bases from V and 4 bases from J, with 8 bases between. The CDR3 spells CASSFSSADTQYF. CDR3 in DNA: TGTGCCAGCAGCTTTAGTAGCGCAGATACGCAGTATTTT. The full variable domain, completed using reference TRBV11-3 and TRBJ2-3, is EAGVVQSPRYKIIEKKQPVAFWCNPISGHNTLYWYLQNLGQGPELLIRYENEEAVDDSQLPKDRFSAERLKGVDSTLKIQPAELGDSAVYLCASSFSSADTQYFGPGTRLTVL.

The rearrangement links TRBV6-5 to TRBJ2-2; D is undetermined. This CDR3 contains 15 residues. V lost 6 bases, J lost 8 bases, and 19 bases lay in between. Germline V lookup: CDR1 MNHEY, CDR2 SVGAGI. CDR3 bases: TGTGCCAGCAGCCTCCGTCGGGTCCATCTGGGGGAGCTGTTTTTT. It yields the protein CASSLRRVHLGELFF.

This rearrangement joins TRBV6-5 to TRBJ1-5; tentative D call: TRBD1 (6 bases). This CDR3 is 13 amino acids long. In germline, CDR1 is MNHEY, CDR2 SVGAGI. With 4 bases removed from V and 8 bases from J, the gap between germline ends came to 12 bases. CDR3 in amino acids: CASSSGQLKPQHF. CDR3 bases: TGTGCCAGCAGTTCCGGACAGCTAAAGCCCCAGCATTTT.

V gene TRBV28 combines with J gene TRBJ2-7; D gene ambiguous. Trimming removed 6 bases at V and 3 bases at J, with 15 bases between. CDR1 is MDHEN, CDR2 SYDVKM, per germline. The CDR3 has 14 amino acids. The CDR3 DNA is TGTGCCAGCAGCCCTCATTCTCTTAGCTACGAGCAGTACTTC. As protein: CASSPHSLSYEQYF.

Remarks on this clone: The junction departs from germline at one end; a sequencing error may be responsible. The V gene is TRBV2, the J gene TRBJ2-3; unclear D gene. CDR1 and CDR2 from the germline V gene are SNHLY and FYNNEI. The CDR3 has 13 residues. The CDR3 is CASSEDFTDTQYF. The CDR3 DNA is TGTGCCAGCAGCGAAGACTTCACAGATACGCAGTATTTT. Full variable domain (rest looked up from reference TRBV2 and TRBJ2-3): EPEVTQTPSHQVTQMGQEVILRCVPISNHLYFYWYRQILGQKVEFLVSFYNNEISEKSEIFDDQFSVERPDGSNFTLKIRSTKLEDSAMYFCASSEDFTDTQYFGPGTRLTVL.

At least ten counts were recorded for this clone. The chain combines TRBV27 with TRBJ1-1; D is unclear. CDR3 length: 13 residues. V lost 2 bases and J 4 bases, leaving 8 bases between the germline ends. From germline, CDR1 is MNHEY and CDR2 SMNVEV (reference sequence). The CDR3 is CASSLEVGTEAFF. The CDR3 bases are TGTGCCAGCAGTTTAGAGGTAGGCACTGAAGCTTTCTTT.

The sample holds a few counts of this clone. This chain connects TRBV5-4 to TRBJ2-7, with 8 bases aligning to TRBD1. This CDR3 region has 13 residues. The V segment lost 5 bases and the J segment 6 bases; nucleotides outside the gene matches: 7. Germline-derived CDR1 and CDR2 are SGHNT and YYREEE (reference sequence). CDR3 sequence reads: CASRPGQVGEQYF. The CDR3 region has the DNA TGTGCCAGCAGACCGGGACAGGTGGGCGAGCAGTACTTC.

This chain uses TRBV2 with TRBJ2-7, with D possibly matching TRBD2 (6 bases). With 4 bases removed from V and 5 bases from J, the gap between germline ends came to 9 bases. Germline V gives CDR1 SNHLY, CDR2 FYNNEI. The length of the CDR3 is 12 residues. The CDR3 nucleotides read TGTGCCAGCAGTGTGGGACTTGACGAGCAGTACTTC. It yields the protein CASSVGLDEQYF.

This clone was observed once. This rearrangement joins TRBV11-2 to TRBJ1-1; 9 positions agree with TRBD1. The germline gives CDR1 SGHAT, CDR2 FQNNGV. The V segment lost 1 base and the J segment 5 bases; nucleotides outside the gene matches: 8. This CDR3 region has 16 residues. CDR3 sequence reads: CASSLVLLDRGTEAFF. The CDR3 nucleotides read TGTGCCAGCAGCTTAGTACTATTGGACAGGGGTACTGAAGCTTTCTTT.

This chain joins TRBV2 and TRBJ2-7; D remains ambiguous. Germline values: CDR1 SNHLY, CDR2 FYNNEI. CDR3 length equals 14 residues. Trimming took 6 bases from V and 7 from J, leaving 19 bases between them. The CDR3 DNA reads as TGTGCCAGCAGGGTCTCGTTGGAGCTAGGAGAGCAGTACTTC. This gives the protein CASRVSLELGEQYF. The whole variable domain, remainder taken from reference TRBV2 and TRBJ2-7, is EPEVTQTPSHQVTQMGQEVILRCVPISNHLYFYWYRQILGQKVEFLVSFYNNEISEKSEIFDDQFSVERPDGSNFTLKIRSTKLEDSAMYFCASRVSLELGEQYFGPGTRLTVT.

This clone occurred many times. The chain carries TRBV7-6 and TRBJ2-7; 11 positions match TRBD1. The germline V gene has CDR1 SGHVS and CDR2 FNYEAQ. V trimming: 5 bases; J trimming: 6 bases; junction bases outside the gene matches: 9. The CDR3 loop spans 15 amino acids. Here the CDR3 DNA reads TGTGCCAGCAGCCCCCAAACCGGGACAGGGGGCGAGCAGTACTTC. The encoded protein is CASSPQTGTGGEQYF.

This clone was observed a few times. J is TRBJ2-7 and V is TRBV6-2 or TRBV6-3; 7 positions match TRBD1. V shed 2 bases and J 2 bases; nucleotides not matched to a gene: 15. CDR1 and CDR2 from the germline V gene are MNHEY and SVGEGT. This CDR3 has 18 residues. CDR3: CASSYPLTGTEFTYEQYF. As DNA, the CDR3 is TGTGCCAGCAGTTACCCCCTCACCGGGACAGAGTTCACCTACGAGCAGTACTTC.

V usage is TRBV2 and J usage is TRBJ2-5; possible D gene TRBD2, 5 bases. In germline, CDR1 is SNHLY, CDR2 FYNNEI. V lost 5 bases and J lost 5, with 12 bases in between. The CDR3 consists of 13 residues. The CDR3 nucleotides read TGTGCCAGCAGTCCTAGCTTCTTGGAGACCCAGTACTTC. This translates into CASSPSFLETQYF.

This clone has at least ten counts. The CDR3 DNA sequence: TGCAGCGTTGGGACTAGCGGGAGGTCCTACAATGAGCAGTTCTTC. It yields the protein CSVGTSGRSYNEQFF. This chain connects TRBV29-1 to TRBJ2-1, with 14 bases matching TRBD2. J was trimmed by 1 base and V by 4 bases; bases with no gene match: 0. This CDR3 spans 15 amino acids. The germline CDR1 and CDR2 sequences are SQVTM and ANQGSEA.

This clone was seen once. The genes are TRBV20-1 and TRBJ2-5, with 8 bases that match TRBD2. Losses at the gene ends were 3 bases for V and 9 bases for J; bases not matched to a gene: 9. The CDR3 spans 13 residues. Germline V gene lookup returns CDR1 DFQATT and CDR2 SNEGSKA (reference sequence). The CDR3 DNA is TGCAGTGCTAGTCCGGGACTAGTTTCGGCCCAGTACTTC. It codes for CSASPGLVSAQYF.